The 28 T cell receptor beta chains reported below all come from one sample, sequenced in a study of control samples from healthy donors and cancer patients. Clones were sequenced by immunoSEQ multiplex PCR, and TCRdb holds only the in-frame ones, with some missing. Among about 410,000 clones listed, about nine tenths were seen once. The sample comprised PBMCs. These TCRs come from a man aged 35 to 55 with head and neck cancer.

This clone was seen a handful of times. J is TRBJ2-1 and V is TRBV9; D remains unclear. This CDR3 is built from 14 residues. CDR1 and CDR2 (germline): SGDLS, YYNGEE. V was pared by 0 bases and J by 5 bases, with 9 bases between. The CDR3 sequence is CASSVADRNNEQFF. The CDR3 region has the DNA TGTGCCAGCAGCGTAGCAGACCGTAACAATGAGCAGTTCTTC.

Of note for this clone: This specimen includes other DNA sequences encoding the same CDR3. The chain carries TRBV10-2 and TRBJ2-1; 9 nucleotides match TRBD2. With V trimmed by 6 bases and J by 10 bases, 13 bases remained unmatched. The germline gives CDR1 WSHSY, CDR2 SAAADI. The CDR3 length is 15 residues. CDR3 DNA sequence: TGCGCCAGCAGGTTGACTCTAGCGGGGTCTGCGGAGCAGTTCTTC. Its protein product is CASRLTLAGSAEQFF.

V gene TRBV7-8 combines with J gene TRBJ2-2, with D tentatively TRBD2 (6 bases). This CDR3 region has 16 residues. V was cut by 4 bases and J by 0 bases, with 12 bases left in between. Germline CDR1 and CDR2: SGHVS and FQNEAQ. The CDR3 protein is CASSSWRDSNTGELFF. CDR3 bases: TGTGCCAGCAGCTCGTGGAGGGACTCGAACACCGGGGAGCTGTTTTTT.

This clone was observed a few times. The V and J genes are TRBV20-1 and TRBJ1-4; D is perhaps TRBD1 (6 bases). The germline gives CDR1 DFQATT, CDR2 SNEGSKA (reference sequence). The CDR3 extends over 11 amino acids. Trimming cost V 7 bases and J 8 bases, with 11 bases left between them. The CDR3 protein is CSGGGGEKLFF. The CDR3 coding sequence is TGCAGTGGAGGGGGAGGAGAAAAACTGTTTTTT.

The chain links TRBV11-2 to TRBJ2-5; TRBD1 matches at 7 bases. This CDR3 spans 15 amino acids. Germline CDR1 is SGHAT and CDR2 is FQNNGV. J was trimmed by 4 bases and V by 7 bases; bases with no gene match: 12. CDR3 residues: CASTTTGDGPETQYF. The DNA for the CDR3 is TGTGCCAGCACCACCACAGGGGATGGCCCAGAGACCCAGTACTTC.

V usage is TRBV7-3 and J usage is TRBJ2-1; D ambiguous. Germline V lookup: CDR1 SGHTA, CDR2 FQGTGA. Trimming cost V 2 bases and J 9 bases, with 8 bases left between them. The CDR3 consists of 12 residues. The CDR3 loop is CASSLLLGEQFF. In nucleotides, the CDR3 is TGTGCCAGCAGCTTATTGTTGGGTGAGCAGTTCTTC.

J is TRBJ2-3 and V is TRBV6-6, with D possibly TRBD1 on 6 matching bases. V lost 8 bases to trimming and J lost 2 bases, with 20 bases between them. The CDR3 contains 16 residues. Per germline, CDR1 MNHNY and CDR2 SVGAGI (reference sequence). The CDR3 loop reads CASSTGQRGFTDTQYF. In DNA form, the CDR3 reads TGTGCCAGCTCGACAGGCCAAAGGGGATTCACAGATACGCAGTATTTT.

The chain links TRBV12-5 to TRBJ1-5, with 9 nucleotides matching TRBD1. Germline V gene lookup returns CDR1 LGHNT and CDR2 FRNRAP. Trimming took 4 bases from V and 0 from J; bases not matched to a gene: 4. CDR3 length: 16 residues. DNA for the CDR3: TGTGCTAGTGGTTGGACAGGGGCGCTTAGCAATCAGCCCCAGCATTTT. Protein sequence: CASGWTGALSNQPQHF.

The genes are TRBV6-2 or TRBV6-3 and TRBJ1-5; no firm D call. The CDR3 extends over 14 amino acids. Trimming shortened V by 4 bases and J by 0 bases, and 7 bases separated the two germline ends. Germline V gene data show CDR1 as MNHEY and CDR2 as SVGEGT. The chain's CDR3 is CASSFTLSNQPQHF. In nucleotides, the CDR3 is TGTGCCAGCAGTTTCACACTTAGCAATCAGCCCCAGCATTTT.

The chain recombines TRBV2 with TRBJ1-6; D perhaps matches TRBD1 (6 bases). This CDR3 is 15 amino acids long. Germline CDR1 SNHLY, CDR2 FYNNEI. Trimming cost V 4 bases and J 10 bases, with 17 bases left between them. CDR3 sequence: CASSVWGALTSPLHF. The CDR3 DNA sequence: TGTGCCAGCAGTGTATGGGGGGCTTTAACCTCACCCCTCCACTTT.

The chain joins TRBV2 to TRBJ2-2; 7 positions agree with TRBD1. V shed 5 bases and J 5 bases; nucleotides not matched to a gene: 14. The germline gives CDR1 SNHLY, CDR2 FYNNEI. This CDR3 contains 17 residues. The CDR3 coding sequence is TGTGCCAGCAGTCGACGATTGACAGGGCAAGGTACCGGGGAGCTGTTTTTT. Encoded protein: CASSRRLTGQGTGELFF.

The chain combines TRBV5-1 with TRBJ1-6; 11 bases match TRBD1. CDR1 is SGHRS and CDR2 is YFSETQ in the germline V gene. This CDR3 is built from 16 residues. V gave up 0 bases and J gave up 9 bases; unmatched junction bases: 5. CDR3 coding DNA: TGCGCCAGCAGCTTGGCGGGACAGGGGGTCGGTTCACCCCTCCACTTT. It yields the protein CASSLAGQGVGSPLHF.

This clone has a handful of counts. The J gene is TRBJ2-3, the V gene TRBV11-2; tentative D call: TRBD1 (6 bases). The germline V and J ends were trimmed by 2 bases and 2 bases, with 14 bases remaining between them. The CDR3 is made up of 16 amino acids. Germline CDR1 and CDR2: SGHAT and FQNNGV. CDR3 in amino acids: CASSLRGSRITDTQYF. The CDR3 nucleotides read TGTGCCAGCAGCTTAAGGGGGTCTCGGATCACAGATACGCAGTATTTT.

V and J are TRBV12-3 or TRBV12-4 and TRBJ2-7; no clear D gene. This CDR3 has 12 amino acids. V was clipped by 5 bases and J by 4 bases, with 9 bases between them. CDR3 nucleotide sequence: TGTGCCAGCAGTGCCGACAAGTACGAGCAGTACTTC. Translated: CASSADKYEQYF.

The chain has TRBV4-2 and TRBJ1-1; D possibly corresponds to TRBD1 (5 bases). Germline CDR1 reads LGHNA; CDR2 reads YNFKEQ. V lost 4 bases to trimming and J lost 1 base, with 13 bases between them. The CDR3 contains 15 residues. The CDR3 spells CASSPQIGGNTEAFF. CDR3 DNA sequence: TGTGCCAGCAGCCCTCAGATCGGGGGGAACACTGAAGCTTTCTTT.

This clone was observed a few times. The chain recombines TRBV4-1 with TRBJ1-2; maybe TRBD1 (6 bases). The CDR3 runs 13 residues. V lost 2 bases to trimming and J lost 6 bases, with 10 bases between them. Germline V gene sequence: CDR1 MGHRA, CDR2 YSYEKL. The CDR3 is CASSQLTGDGYTF. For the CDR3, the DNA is TGCGCCAGCAGCCAACTGACAGGAGATGGCTACACCTTC.

DNA of the CDR3: TGCGCCAGCAGCCAAGGTCTGGGGGGCACCGGGGAGCTGTTTTTT. This encodes CASSQGLGGTGELFF. The chain is built from TRBV4-3 and TRBJ2-2; the D gene is possibly TRBD2 (6 bases). The CDR3 loop spans 15 amino acids. Germline V lookup: CDR1 LGHNA, CDR2 YSLEER. With 1 base removed from V and 4 bases from J, the gap between germline ends came to 10 bases.

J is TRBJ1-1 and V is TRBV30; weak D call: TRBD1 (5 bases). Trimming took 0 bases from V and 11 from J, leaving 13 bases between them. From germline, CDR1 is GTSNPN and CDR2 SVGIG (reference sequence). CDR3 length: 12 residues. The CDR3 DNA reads TGTGCCTGGAGTGTAGGTGGGGGGTGGGCTTTCTTT. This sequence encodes CAWSVGGGWAFF.

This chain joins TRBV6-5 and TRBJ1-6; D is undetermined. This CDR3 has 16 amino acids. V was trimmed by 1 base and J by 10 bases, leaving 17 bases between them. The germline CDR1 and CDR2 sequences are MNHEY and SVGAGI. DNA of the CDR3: TGTGCCAGCAGTTACTGGGCAGGTCCGAAGGGCTCACCCCTCCACTTT. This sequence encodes CASSYWAGPKGSPLHF.

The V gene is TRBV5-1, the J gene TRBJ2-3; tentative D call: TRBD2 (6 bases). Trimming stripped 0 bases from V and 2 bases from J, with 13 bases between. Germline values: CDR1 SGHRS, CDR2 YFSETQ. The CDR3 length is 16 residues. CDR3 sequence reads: CASSLVWGLNTDTQYF. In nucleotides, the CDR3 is TGCGCCAGCAGCTTGGTTTGGGGACTCAACACAGATACGCAGTATTTT.

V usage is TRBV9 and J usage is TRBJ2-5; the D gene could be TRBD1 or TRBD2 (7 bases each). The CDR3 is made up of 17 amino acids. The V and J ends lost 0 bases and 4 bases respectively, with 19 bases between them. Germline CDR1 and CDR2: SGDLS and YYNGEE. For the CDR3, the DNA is TGTGCCAGCAGCGTAGGGGCTTCAGGGGGAGGGGGAGAGACCCAGTACTTC. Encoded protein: CASSVGASGGGGETQYF.

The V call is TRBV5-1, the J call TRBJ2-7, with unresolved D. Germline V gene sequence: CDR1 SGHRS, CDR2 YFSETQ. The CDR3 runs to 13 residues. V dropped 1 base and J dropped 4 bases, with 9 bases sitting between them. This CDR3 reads CASSLWEAYEQYF. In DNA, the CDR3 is TGCGCCAGCAGCTTGTGGGAAGCATACGAGCAGTACTTC.

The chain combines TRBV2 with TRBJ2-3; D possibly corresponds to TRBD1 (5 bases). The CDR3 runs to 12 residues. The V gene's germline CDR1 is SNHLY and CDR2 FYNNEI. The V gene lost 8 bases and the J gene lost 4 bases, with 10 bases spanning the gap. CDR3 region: CASLEGADTQYF. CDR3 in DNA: TGTGCCAGCCTTGAAGGGGCAGATACGCAGTATTTT.

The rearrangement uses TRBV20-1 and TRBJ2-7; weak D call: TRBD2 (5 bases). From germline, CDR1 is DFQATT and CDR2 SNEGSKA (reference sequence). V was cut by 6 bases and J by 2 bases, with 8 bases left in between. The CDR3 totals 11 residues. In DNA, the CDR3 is TGCAGTGCCCCGCGGGCCTACGAGCAGTACTTC. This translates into CSAPRAYEQYF.

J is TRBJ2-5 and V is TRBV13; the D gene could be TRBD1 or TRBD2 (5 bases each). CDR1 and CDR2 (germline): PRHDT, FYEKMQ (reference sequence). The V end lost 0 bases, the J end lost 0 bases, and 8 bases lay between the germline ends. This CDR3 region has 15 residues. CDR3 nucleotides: TGTGCCAGCAGCTTAGGAGTGGGGGACCAAGAGACCCAGTACTTC. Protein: CASSLGVGDQETQYF. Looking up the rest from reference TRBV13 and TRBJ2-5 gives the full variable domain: AAGVIQSPRHLIKEKRETATLKCYPIPRHDTVYWYQQGPGQDPQFLISFYEKMQSDKGSIPDRFSAQQFSDYHSELNMSSLELGDSALYFCASSLGVGDQETQYFGPGTRLLVL.

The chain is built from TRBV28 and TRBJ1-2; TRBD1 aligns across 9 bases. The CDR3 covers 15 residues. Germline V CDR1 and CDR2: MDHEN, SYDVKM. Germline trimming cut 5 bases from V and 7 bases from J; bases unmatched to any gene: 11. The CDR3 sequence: CASSVPGTGKFGYTF. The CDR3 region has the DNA TGTGCCAGCAGTGTACCCGGGACAGGGAAATTTGGCTACACCTTC.

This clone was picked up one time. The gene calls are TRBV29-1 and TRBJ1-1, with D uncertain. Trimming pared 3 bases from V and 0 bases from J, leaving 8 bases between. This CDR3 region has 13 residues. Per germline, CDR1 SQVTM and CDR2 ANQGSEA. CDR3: CSVDRSLNTEAFF. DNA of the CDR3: TGCAGCGTTGATCGCAGTTTGAACACTGAAGCTTTCTTT.

In nucleotides, the CDR3 is TGTGCCAGCAGGGGACCCGGGGGCCAAGAGACCCAGTACTTC. Its translation: CASRGPGGQETQYF. The chain couples TRBV28 to TRBJ2-5, with D perhaps matching TRBD2 (6 bases). The CDR3 extends over 14 amino acids. Trimming stripped 6 bases from V and 1 base from J, with 12 bases between. CDR1 and CDR2 from the germline V gene are MDHEN and SYDVKM.